The subject of this entry is one TCR beta chain. Antigen specificity is unknown. The sample is drawn from a study of shared clonotypes between healthy human individuals. The data were produced by immunoSEQ multiplex PCR, yet TCRdb's version contains in-frame clones alone and is incomplete. The sample lists 550,000 to 650,000 clones; approximately 96% were seen once. CD45RO-negative, CCR7-selected cells formed the naive CD8 fraction, which excluded terminally differentiated effector memory CD45RA+ cells. Germline CDR1 reads SNHLY; CDR2 reads FYNNEI. The ends were cut back, 2 bases at V and 4 bases at J, with 11 bases in the middle. The CDR3 length is 14 residues. Whole-study findings and limits: About 5% was the fraction of naive CD4 clonotypes found shared across a few donors. Clonotype sharing among donors, it was expected, would be affected by sequencing depth.

This TCR was recovered from a woman in her 30s in good health. The specimen sequenced was naive CD8+ T cells sorted from blood. The chain couples TRBV2 to TRBJ1-1; D is unresolved. The chain's CDR3 is CASSEFGFSTEAFF. For the CDR3, the DNA is TGTGCCAGCAGTGAATTTGGGTTTAGCACTGAAGCTTTCTTT.